A single sample is the source of the 6 T cell receptor beta chains below, sequenced in a study of blood T cell repertoires in COVID-19. Measured with immunoSEQ multiplex PCR; TCRdb has only the in-frame clones, and not every one. Altogether about 240,000 clones are present, 83% being singletons, with the ten largest covering 3% to 4.5%. The material sequenced was PBMCs or T cells enriched from blood (not recorded which). The receptors shown here come from a woman aged 40 to 50 who had been exposed to COVID-19.

This rearrangement joins TRBV6-5 to TRBJ1-2; D is perhaps TRBD1 (6 bases). The CDR3 is made up of 14 amino acids. Germline-derived CDR1 and CDR2 are MNHEY and SVGAGI. The V end was cut by 7 bases, the J end by 8 bases, with 20 bases between. CDR3 DNA: TGTGCCAGCACCTACGGGGGGACACGGGGAGGCTACACCTTC. Its protein product is CASTYGGTRGGYTF.

This rearrangement joins TRBV5-4 to TRBJ1-1, with 7 bases fitting TRBD1. J was trimmed by 6 bases and V by 1 base; bases with no gene match: 6. The CDR3 is made up of 14 amino acids. Germline V gives CDR1 SGHNT, CDR2 YYREEE (reference sequence). The CDR3 DNA reads TGTGCCAGCAGCTTGTCGGGGACAGAGGCTGAAGCTTTCTTT. This gives the protein CASSLSGTEAEAFF.

This chain connects TRBV18 to TRBJ2-7, with 8 bases matching TRBD1. CDR1 is KGHSH, CDR2 LQKENI, per germline. V lost 6 bases and J lost 5; bases outside the gene matches: 6. This CDR3 region has 13 residues. As DNA, the CDR3 is TGTGCCAGCTCCCTAACGACAGGGGACGAGCAGTACTTC. Protein sequence: CASSLTTGDEQYF.

This clone was found once. This chain uses TRBV5-1 with TRBJ1-6; 7 nucleotides align to TRBD1. The CDR3 loop spans 15 amino acids. Germline CDR1 SGHRS, CDR2 YFSETQ. Trimming at V came to 2 bases and at J to 8 bases, leaving 7 bases not matched to a gene. CDR3 amino acids: CASSLRQGLYSPLHF. The CDR3 region has the DNA TGCGCCAGCAGCTTAAGACAGGGTCTTTATTCACCCCTCCACTTT.

The chain joins TRBV7-9 to TRBJ1-1; D remains ambiguous. Germline V gives CDR1 SEHNR, CDR2 FQNEAQ (reference sequence). The CDR3 has 12 residues. V was pared by 1 base and J by 4 bases, with 4 bases between. The CDR3 region has the DNA TGTGCCAGCAGCTTAGGGCCCACTGAAGCTTTCTTT. Its protein product is CASSLGPTEAFF.

The J gene is TRBJ1-2, the V gene TRBV5-1; 7 nucleotides agree with TRBD1. After removal of 4 bases from V and 4 bases from J, the junction contained 10 bases not matched to a gene. The germline V gene encodes CDR1 SGHRS and CDR2 YFSETQ. There are 15 residues in the CDR3. In DNA, the CDR3 is TGCGCCAGCAGCCCCCCCGGACAGGCTACCTATGGCTACACCTTC. This codes for CASSPPGQATYGYTF.